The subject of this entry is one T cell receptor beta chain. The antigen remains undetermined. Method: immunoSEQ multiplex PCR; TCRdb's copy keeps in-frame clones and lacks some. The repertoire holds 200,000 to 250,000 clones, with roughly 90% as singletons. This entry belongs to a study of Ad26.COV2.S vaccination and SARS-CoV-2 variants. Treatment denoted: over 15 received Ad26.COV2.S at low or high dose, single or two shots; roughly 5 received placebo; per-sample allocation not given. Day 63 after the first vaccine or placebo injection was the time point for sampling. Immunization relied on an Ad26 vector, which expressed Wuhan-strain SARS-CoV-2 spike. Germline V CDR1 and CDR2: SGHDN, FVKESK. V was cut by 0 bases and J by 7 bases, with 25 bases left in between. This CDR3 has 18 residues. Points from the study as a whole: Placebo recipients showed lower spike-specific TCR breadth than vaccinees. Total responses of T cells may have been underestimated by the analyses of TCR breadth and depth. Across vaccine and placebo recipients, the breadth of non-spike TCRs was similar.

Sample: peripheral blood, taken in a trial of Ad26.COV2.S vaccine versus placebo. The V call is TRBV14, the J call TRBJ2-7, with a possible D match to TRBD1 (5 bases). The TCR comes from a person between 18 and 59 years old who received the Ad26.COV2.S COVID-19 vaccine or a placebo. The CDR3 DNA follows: TGTGCCAGCAGCCAAGATGGGTCCACCGGCGTCTGGGGCTCTGAGCAGTACTTC. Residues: CASSQDGSTGVWGSEQYF.